The 12 T cell receptor beta chains reported below all come from one sample, sequenced in a study of human T cells and chemical hapten exposure. Described time point: pre-sensitization, week 0. As to treatment: therapeutic diphenylcyclopropenone sensitization with weekly scalp DPC. TCRdb re-called the RACE reads through MiXCR, storing one row per CDR3 protein. This table has approximately 320,000 distinct CDR3 sequences, over 5% appearing once. Sample: whole blood, taken in connection with sensitization to the hapten diphenylcyclopropenone (DPC). These receptor sequences come from a woman aged 18-29 years with alopecia areata. Some clones in this sample may be carry-over from other donors' samples.

This clonotype was observed a few times. V usage is TRBV27 and J usage is TRBJ1-1; TRBD1 agrees at 7 bases. The CDR3 has 13 amino acids. Per germline, CDR1 MNHEY and CDR2 SMNVEV (reference sequence). V was pared by 6 bases and J by 4 bases, with 5 bases of the junction left unmatched. The chain's CDR3 is CASSNDRATEAFF. For the CDR3, the DNA is TGTGCCAGCAGCAATGACAGGGCCACTGAAGCTTTCTTT.

Many counts were recorded for this clonotype. This chain connects TRBV6-2 or TRBV6-3 to TRBJ1-5; D unresolved. CDR1 and CDR2 from the germline V gene are MNHEY and SVGEGT. V lost 8 bases, J lost 8 bases, and 22 bases lay in between. This CDR3 contains 15 residues. The CDR3 is CASSEVARPTEPQHF. The CDR3, as DNA: TGTGCCAGCTCCGAAGTAGCCCGGCCAACGGAGCCCCAGCATTTT.

This clonotype was seen at least ten times. V is TRBV29-1 and J is TRBJ1-1; D is unclear. V dropped 0 bases and J dropped 6 bases, with 8 bases sitting between them. Looked up from germline, CDR1 is SQVTM and CDR2 is ANQGSEA. The CDR3 totals 12 residues. The CDR3 here is CSVEDHRAEAFF. In DNA, the CDR3 is TGCAGCGTTGAAGATCACCGGGCTGAAGCTTTCTTT.

The genes are TRBV7-2 and TRBJ1-5; TRBD1 might be the D (6 bases). CDR3 size: 13 residues. Germline-derived CDR1 and CDR2 are SGHTA and FQGNSA. V was clipped by 5 bases and J by 6 bases, with 11 bases between them. The CDR3 sequence is CASSLDSRQPQHF. The CDR3 coding sequence is TGTGCCAGCAGCCTGGACAGTCGTCAGCCCCAGCATTTT. The full variable domain, with the rest looked up from reference TRBV7-2 and TRBJ1-5, is GAGVSQSPSNKVTEKGKDVELRCDPISGHTALYWYRQSLGQGLEFLIYFQGNSAPDKSGLPSDRFSAERTGGSVSTLTIQRTQQEDSAVYLCASSLDSRQPQHFGDGTRLSIL.

This sequence joins TRBV7-9 and TRBJ2-3, with D possibly called TRBD1 or TRBD2 (5 bases each). The CDR3 runs to 15 residues. The germline CDR1 and CDR2 sequences are SEHNR and FQNEAQ (reference sequence). The V end lost 8 bases, the J end lost 0 bases, and 15 bases lay between the germline ends. The CDR3 protein is CASGSRGPSTDTQYF. The CDR3 bases are TGTGCCAGCGGGTCTAGGGGACCAAGCACAGATACGCAGTATTTT.

A few counts support this clonotype. The rearrangement joins TRBV2 to TRBJ1-1; the D gene is possibly TRBD1 (5 bases). Trimming cost V 8 bases and J 7 bases, with 11 bases left between them. CDR1 and CDR2 (germline): SNHLY, FYNNEI. The CDR3 is made up of 11 amino acids. The CDR3 loop reads CASDSRFEAFF. The CDR3 DNA is TGTGCCAGCGACAGCCGCTTTGAAGCTTTCTTT.

This clonotype has only a few counts. This chain joins TRBV28 and TRBJ1-2; D gene uncertain. The V end was cut by 2 bases, the J end by 6 bases, with 10 bases between. The CDR3 spans 13 residues. Germline V gives CDR1 MDHEN, CDR2 SYDVKM. CDR3 coding DNA: TGTGCCAGCAGTTTACTTAGAGGGAATGGCTACACCTTC. The encoded protein is CASSLLRGNGYTF.

The CDR3 protein is CASSQDRSPGKDYSPLHF. The CDR3 DNA reads TGCGCCAGCAGCCAAGATAGAAGTCCGGGGAAAGATTATTCACCCCTCCACTTT. This chain links TRBV4-1 with TRBJ1-6; D gene uncertain. Germline values: CDR1 MGHRA, CDR2 YSYEKL. V lost 0 bases to trimming and J lost 8 bases, with 20 bases between them. This CDR3 region has 18 residues.

This clonotype was counted many times. The chain joins TRBV18 to TRBJ2-7; TRBD1 matches at 8 bases. Germline trimming cut 6 bases from V and 5 bases from J; bases unmatched to any gene: 12. Germline V CDR1 and CDR2: KGHSH, LQKENI. The CDR3 totals 15 residues. The CDR3 DNA sequence: TGTGCCAGCTCGCCGACAGGGGAAGAAGGCGACGAGCAGTACTTC. Its translation: CASSPTGEEGDEQYF.

This CDR3 reads CSARSPQGGNTEAFF. CDR3 nucleotides: TGCAGTGCTAGGTCTCCACAGGGGGGGAACACTGAAGCTTTCTTT. The V and J genes are TRBV20-1 and TRBJ1-1; 8 nucleotides agree with TRBD1. Unmatched junction bases numbered 7, after V lost 3 bases and J lost 1 base. There are 15 residues in the CDR3. CDR1 DFQATT and CDR2 SNEGSKA come from the germline V gene (reference sequence).

This clonotype turned up a few times. V is TRBV12-3 or TRBV12-4 and J is TRBJ1-6, with 8 bases aligning to TRBD1. V lost 5 bases to trimming and J lost 5 bases; unmatched junction nucleotides: 2. This CDR3 has 14 amino acids. The CDR3 protein is CASSMGQDNSPLHF. CDR3 bases: TGTGCCAGCAGTATGGGACAGGATAATTCACCCCTCCACTTT.

This clonotype was seen more than once but under ten times. The gene calls are TRBV9 and TRBJ1-6; 7 bases line up with TRBD1. V gave up 3 bases and J gave up 7 bases; unmatched junction bases: 10. Germline V CDR1 and CDR2: SGDLS, YYNGEE. The CDR3 is made up of 16 amino acids. The CDR3 region has the DNA TGTGCCAGCAGCGCAGGGAGGGGGCACATCAATTCACCCCTCCACTTT. Its protein is CASSAGRGHINSPLHF.